This T cell receptor (beta chain) is from a study of T cells in Graves' hyperthyroidism and ophthalmopathy. Findings and caveats of the study: By a 13 V-J model, ophthalmopathy was set apart from stable hyperthyroidism.

Germline V lookup: CDR1 DFQATT, CDR2 SNEGSKA (reference sequence). The CDR3 has 13 residues. V gave up 6 bases and J gave up 0 bases; unmatched junction bases: 3. The CDR3 regions of TCR beta were amplified from RNA transcripts. The TCR CDR3 first-round RT-PCR relied on the HTBI primer set. TCRdb processed the multiplex PCR reads anew with MiXCR; each CDR3 protein has one entry. Of approximately 560,000 distinct CDR3 sequences detected, more than 45% appear once; the ten largest clones hold about 8.2%. Patients were aged 18 to 65, had disease duration under 2 months, and had newly diagnosed hyperthyroidism. In regard to this clonotype: Its antigen is unknown. A much larger clone differs from this one at a single base, so this may be a read error.

This chain links TRBV20-1 with TRBJ2-7, with 9 bases identical to TRBD1. The sequence came from a woman younger than 35 with Graves' hyperthyroidism. Source material: peripheral blood or thyroid tissue (not recorded which). CDR3: CSAQTGGSYEQYF. CDR3 nucleotide sequence: TGCAGTGCCCAGACAGGGGGCTCCTACGAGCAGTACTTC.